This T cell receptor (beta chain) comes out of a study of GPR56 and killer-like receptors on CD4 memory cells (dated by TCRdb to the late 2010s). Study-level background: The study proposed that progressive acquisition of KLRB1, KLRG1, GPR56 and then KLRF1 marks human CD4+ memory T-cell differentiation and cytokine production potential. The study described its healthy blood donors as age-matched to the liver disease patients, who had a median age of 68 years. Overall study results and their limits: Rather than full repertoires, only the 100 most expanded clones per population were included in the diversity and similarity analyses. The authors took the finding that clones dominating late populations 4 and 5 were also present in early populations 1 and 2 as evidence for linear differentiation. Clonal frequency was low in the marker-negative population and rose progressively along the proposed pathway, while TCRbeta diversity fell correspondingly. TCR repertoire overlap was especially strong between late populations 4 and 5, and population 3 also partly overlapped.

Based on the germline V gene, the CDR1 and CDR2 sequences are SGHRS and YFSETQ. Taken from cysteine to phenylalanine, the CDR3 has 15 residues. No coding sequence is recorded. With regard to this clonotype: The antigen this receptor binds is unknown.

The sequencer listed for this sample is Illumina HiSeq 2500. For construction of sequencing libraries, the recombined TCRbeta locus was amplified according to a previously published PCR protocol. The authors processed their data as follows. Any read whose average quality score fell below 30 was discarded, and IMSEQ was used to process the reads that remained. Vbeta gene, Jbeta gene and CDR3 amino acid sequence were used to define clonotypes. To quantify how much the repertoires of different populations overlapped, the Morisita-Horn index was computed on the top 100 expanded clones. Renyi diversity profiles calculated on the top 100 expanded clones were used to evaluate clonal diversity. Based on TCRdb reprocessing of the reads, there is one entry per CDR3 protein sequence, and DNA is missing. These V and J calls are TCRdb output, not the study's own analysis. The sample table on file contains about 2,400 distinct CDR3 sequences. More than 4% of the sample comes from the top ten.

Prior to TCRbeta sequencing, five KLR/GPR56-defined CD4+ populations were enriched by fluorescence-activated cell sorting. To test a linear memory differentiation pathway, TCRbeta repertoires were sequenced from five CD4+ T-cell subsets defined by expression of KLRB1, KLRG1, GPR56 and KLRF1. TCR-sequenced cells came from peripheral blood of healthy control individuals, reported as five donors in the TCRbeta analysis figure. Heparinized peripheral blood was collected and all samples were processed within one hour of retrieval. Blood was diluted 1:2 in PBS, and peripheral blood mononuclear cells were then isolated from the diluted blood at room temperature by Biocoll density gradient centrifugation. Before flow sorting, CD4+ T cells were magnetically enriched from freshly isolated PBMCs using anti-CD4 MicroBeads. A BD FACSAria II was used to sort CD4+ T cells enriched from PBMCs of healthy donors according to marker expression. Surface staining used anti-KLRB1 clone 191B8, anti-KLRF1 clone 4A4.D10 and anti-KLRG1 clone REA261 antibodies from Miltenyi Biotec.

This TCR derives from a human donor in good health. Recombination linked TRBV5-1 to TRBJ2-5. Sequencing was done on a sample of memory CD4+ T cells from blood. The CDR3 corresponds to CASSLNWALQETQYF.